This TCR beta chain was observed in a study of CD4 T cells in relation to SARS-CoV-2 and coronaviruses. Across the whole study: The negative reference was HIV-1 Nef peptide pool or peptide-free culture.

Assay: immunoSEQ multiplex PCR; the TCRdb copy retains only in-frame clones and omits some. Here the sample spans almost 20,000 clones, around 81% being singletons. Comments on this clone: Its specificity is not known.

CD4+ T cells from unexposed donors were obtained before the COVID-19 pandemic (2011-2018). Isolation of CD4+ T cells took place after around eleven days in culture. Cells permitting, SARS-CoV-2 S/N and four cold-coronavirus spikes were tested on unexposed-donor CD4+ T cells. This CDR3 contains 14 residues. Germline V CDR1 and CDR2: ENHRY, SYGVKD. With 4 bases removed from V and 4 bases from J, the gap between germline ends came to 12 bases. Study-wide results and caveats: Crossreactivity was assessed only for spike protein, not other viral proteins.

The sequence derives from a human donor in good health. Specimen: CD4+ T cells from PBMCs, cultured in vitro. This chain uses TRBV10-3 with TRBJ2-3; D tentatively fits TRBD1 or TRBD2 (5 bases each). CDR3 protein: CAISGSGTADTQYF. The CDR3 bases are TGTGCCATCAGTGGATCAGGGACGGCAGATACGCAGTATTTT.